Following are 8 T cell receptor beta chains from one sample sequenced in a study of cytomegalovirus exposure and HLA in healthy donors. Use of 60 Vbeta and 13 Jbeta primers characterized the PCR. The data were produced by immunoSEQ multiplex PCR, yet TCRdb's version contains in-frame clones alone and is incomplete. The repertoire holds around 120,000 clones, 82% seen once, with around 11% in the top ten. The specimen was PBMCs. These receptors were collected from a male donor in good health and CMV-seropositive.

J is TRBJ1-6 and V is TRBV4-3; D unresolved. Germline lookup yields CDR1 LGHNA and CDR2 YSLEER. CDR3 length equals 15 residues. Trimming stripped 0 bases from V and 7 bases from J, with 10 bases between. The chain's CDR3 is CASSQDRFTNSPLHF. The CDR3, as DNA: TGCGCCAGCAGCCAAGATCGCTTTACAAATTCACCCCTCCACTTT.

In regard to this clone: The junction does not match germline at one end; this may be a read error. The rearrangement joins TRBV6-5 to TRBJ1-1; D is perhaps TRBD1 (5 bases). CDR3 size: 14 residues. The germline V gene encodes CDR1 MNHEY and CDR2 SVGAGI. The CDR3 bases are TGTGCCAGCACCAAAGGAGGGGCCGGAACTGAAGCTCTCTTT. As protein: CASTKGGAGTEALF.

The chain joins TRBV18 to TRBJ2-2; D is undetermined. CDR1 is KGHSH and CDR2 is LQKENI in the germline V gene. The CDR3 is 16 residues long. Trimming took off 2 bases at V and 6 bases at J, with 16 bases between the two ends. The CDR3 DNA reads TGTGCCAGCTCACCAAATGGGCCGCTGGGCGCCGGGGAGCTGTTTTTT. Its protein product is CASSPNGPLGAGELFF.

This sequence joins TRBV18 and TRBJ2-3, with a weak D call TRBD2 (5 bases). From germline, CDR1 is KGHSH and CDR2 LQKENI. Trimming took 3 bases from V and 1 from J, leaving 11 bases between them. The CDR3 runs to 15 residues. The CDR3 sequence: CASSPTISGTDTQYF. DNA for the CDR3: TGTGCCAGCTCACCGACTATATCTGGCACAGATACGCAGTATTTT.

CDR3 loop: CASSRDRGVEQFF. In nucleotides, the CDR3 is TGTGCCAGCAGCCGGGACAGGGGGGTTGAGCAGTTCTTC. The genes are TRBV6-6 and TRBJ2-1, with TRBD1 matching 11 bases. CDR3 length: 13 amino acids. Looked up from germline, CDR1 is MNHNY and CDR2 is SVGAGI (reference sequence). After removal of 6 bases from V and 9 bases from J, the junction contained 4 bases not matched to a gene.

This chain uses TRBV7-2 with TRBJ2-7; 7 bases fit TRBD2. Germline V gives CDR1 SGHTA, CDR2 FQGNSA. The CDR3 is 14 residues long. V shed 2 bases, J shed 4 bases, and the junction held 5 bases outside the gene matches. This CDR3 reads CASSLSGRGYEQYF. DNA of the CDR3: TGTGCCAGCAGCTTATCAGGGCGGGGGTACGAGCAGTACTTC.

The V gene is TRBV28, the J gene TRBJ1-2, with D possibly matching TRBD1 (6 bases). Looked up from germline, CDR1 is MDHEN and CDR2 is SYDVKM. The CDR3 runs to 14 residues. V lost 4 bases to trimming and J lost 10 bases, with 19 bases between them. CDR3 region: CASSSVGTSIAYTF. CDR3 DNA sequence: TGTGCCAGCAGTTCGGTCGGGACATCGATTGCCTACACCTTC.

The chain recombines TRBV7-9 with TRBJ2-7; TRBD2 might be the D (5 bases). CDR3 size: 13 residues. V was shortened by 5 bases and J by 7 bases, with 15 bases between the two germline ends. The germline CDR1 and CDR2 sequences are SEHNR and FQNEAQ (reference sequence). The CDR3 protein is CASSRAEMREQYF. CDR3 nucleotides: TGTGCCAGCAGCCGAGCGGAAATGAGGGAGCAGTACTTC.